The rows below give T cell receptor beta chains drawn from one sample of a study. TCRdb re-derived calls from the RT-PCR reads in MiXCR, one entry per CDR3 protein. The table lists 550,000 to 750,000 distinct CDR3 sequences, 11% to 15% of them singletons. The sequenced material came from memory CD4+ T cells from blood. All receptors derive from a female donor in good health, serving as a healthy control. The CDR3 runs from the conserved cysteine through the conserved F or W. D genes are given only for firm matches. The size of a clone is reported for some rows only, either as once, few or many, or as a class for expanded clones.

J	D	size	V	DNA	CDR3
TRBJ2-3	NA	many	TRBV7-2	TGTGCCAGCAGCTCCCTGTCAAGCACAGATACGCAGTATTTT	CASSSLSSTDTQYF
TRBJ1-2	TRBD1	NA	TRBV7-9	TGTGCCAGCAGCACCAACGCCGGGACAGGGGGTAACTATGGCTACACCTTC	CASSTNAGTGGNYGYTF
TRBJ2-3	NA	many	TRBV4-3	TGCGCCAGCAGCCAAACCGGGGGTACGCAGTATTTT	CASSQTGGTQYF
TRBJ1-3	NA	few	TRBV10-3	TGTGCCATCAGTGAGTCGATTAGGGGATACTCTGGAAACACCATATATTTT	CAISESIRGYSGNTIYF
TRBJ1-1	NA	NA	TRBV18	TGTGCCAGCTCACCCCCGGGACAATTTACTGAAGCTTTCTTT	CASSPPGQFTEAFF
TRBJ2-3	TRBD1	few	TRBV11-2	TGTGCCACTTCACAGGGGCCAACAGATACGCAGTATTTT	CATSQGPTDTQYF
TRBJ2-4	NA	few	TRBV6-2/TRBV6-3	TGTGCCAGCAGTTACTCTGTAGGTGCGGATCAAGAAAACATTCAGTACTTC	CASSYSVGADQENIQYF
TRBJ1-1	NA	many	TRBV7-2	TGTGCCAGCAGCTTGAGGGAAACTGAAGCTTTCTTT	CASSLRETEAFF
TRBJ2-7	NA	NA	TRBV6-6	TGTGCCTGGAGTGTAACCGGACTGGGCGAGCAGTACTTC	CAWSVTGLGEQYF
TRBJ2-5	NA	many	TRBV5-1	TGCGCCAGCAGCTTGGGTCTGGGAGAGGGGCAAGAGACCCAGTACTTC	CASSLGLGEGQETQYF
TRBJ1-4	NA	many	TRBV9	TGTGCCAGCAGCTCCGAGGGGGGGAAACTGTTTTTT	CASSSEGGKLFF
TRBJ2-5	NA	NA	TRBV3-1	TGTGCCAGCAGCCAGGGACTCCAGTACTTC	CASSQGLQYF
TRBJ1-5	TRBD1	few	TRBV7-3	TGTGCCAGCAGCTTGACCGGGACAGGAGGAGAGCCCCAGCATTTT	CASSLTGTGGEPQHF
TRBJ1-1	NA	NA	TRBV6-2/TRBV6-3	TGTGCCAGCAGTTATGCTTGGGGGGTAGGCGAAGCTTTCTTT	CASSYAWGVGEAFF
TRBJ2-7	TRBD2	NA	TRBV5-6	TGTGCCAGCAGCCCAGGACTAGCCGGCCGGGAGCAGTACTTC	CASSPGLAGREQYF
TRBJ2-1	NA	many	TRBV7-6	TGTGCCAGCAGCCGTCGGGACTCGCCATACAATGAGCAGTTCTTC	CASSRRDSPYNEQFF
TRBJ2-7	NA	NA	TRBV5-6	TGTGCCAGCAGCTTTACAGTTACGGGCCACTCCTACGAGCAGTACTTC	CASSFTVTGHSYEQYF
TRBJ1-4	NA	NA	TRBV20-1	TGCAGTGCTGGTGGAGGACACCTAAGTGCAACTAATGAAAAACTGTTTTTT	CSAGGGHLSATNEKLFF
TRBJ1-1	TRBD1	few	TRBV20-1	TGCAGTGCTAGGAAAGGGGGCGCCGACACTGAAGCTTTCTTT	CSARKGGADTEAFF
TRBJ1-5	NA	NA	TRBV12-3/TRBV12-4	TGTGCCAGCAGCAACGGAGCCGCCCAGCATTTT	CASSNGAAQHF
TRBJ2-2	NA	few	TRBV20-1	TGCAGTGCTTTCGGACAGTCCCTGAACACCGGGGAGCTGTTTTTT	CSAFGQSLNTGELFF
TRBJ2-7	NA	many	TRBV20-1	TGCAGTGCTAGGTTGGCTCCCCCGCGATCCTACGAGCAGTACTTC	CSARLAPPRSYEQYF
TRBJ2-3	TRBD2	few	TRBV15	TGTGCCACCAGCAGAGTTGTAGCGGGATGGGGCGGGGATACGCAGTATTTT	CATSRVVAGWGGDTQYF
TRBJ2-7	NA	NA	TRBV28	TGTGCCAGCAGCCGACCCCGCCCTTACGAGCAGTACTTC	CASSRPRPYEQYF
TRBJ1-2	NA	few	TRBV4-3	TGCGCCAGCAGCCAGGGCAGTCAATCCAACTATGGCTACACCTTC	CASSQGSQSNYGYTF
TRBJ2-3	TRBD1	few	TRBV7-9	TGTGCCAGCAGCCTAGGGACAGGTGGATATACGCAGTATTTT	CASSLGTGGYTQYF
TRBJ1-2	NA	few	TRBV24-1	TGTGCCACCAGTGATCCGGGTTCTGGCTACACCTTC	CATSDPGSGYTF
TRBJ1-1	TRBD1	many	TRBV11-1	TGTGCCAGCAGCATCGACAGGGTGGCCACTGAAGCTTTCTTT	CASSIDRVATEAFF
TRBJ1-5	NA	NA	TRBV10-3	TGTGCCATCAGTGAGCGGCAGGGCAATCAGCCCCAGCATTTT	CAISERQGNQPQHF
TRBJ1-5	NA	few	TRBV20-1	TGCAGTGCGGCGGGGGATAGCAATCAGCCCCAGCATTTT	CSAAGDSNQPQHF
TRBJ1-5	NA	few	TRBV12-3/TRBV12-4	TGTGCCAGCAGTTTTGTGGCGGGGCCCCAGCATTTT	CASSFVAGPQHF
TRBJ2-4	NA	NA	TRBV11-2	TGTGCCAGCAGCGCGGGACAGGCCAAAAACATTCAGTACTTC	CASSAGQAKNIQYF
TRBJ2-1	NA	few	TRBV20-1	TGCACACCATTAAACAATGAGCAGTTCTTC	CTPLNNEQFF
TRBJ1-1	NA	few	TRBV6-1	TGTGCCAGCACCCTCCTGGGCTGGACTGAAGCTTTCTTT	CASTLLGWTEAFF
TRBJ1-5	NA	few	TRBV27	TGTGCCAGCAGTTGGACGGCACTGCAGCCCCAGCATTTT	CASSWTALQPQHF
TRBJ1-1	NA	many	TRBV29-1	TGCAGCGCTGTGACAGGGAACACTGAAGCTTTCTTT	CSAVTGNTEAFF
TRBJ2-7	NA	few	TRBV7-9	TGTGCCAGCAGCTTAGGCCCCCAGAAAATCTACGAGCAGTACTTC	CASSLGPQKIYEQYF
TRBJ1-2	NA	many	TRBV29-1	TGCACCGATAGACTGTCGAGCTATGGCTACACCTTC	CTDRLSSYGYTF
TRBJ2-2	NA	few	TRBV7-9	TGTGCCAGCAGCGAAGGACGGGCCAACGGGGAGCTGTTTTTT	CASSEGRANGELFF
TRBJ1-2	NA	NA	TRBV6-2/TRBV6-3	TGTGCCAGCAGTTACCATCAGGGGTCTCGCTACACCTTC	CASSYHQGSRYTF
TRBJ2-7	TRBD2	NA	TRBV6-1	TGTGCCAGCAGTGAGGGACTAGCGGATCTCTACGAGCAGTACTTC	CASSEGLADLYEQYF
TRBJ1-2	NA	NA	TRBV4-3	TGCGCCAGCAGCCAAGCCCTGTGGGCGGGGGTTAATGGCTACACCTTC	CASSQALWAGVNGYTF
TRBJ1-2	NA	NA	TRBV5-1	TGCGCCAGCAGCTTGGAACAGGGTGGGCATGGCTACACCTTC	CASSLEQGGHGYTF
TRBJ2-3	TRBD2	few	TRBV7-2	TGTGCCAGCAGCCCTCTAGCGGGAGGGCTGAGCACAGATACGCAGTATTTT	CASSPLAGGLSTDTQYF
TRBJ2-7	NA	NA	TRBV12-3/TRBV12-4	TGTGCCAGCAGTGGGCCGAACCGCGGGTACGAGCAGTACTTC	CASSGPNRGYEQYF
TRBJ2-1	NA	NA	TRBV20-1	TGCAGTGCCGATGACGTTACCTACAATGAGCAGTTCTTC	CSADDVTYNEQFF
TRBJ2-3	TRBD1	NA	TRBV11-3	TGTGCCAGCAGCTTAGAGCCCGGGACAGGTGGCACAGATACGCAGTATTTT	CASSLEPGTGGTDTQYF
TRBJ2-5	NA	few	TRBV20-1	TGCAGTGCTCGACGAGCGGCCCAAGAGACCCAGTACTTC	CSARRAAQETQYF
TRBJ1-2	TRBD1	NA	TRBV7-8	TGTGCCAGCAGCTTTGACAGGGGGGACTACACCTTC	CASSFDRGDYTF
TRBJ1-3	TRBD1	many	TRBV10-3	TGTGCCATCAGTGAGAGAGAGACAGGGGGCTCTGGAAACACCATATATTTT	CAISERETGGSGNTIYF
TRBJ1-1	TRBD1	NA	TRBV20-1	TGCAGTGCTACCGACAGGGGGTACACTGAAGCTTTCTTT	CSATDRGYTEAFF
TRBJ2-1	TRBD2	many	TRBV5-1	TGCGCCAGCAGCGTATCCCTAGCGGGAGAAGGTGAGCAGTTCTTC	CASSVSLAGEGEQFF
TRBJ2-3	TRBD1	NA	TRBV5-1	TGCGCCAGCAGCTTGGCCCGACAGGGGGCAGATACGCAGTATTTT	CASSLARQGADTQYF
TRBJ1-5	TRBD1	NA	TRBV20-1	TGCAGTGCTAGTTCGACCCCAGGGGGATATAGCAATCAGCCCCAGCATTTT	CSASSTPGGYSNQPQHF
TRBJ1-2	NA	few	TRBV7-6	TGTGCCAGCAGCTCCTCGGGCTATGTAGGCTACACCTTC	CASSSSGYVGYTF
TRBJ2-5	TRBD2	many	TRBV20-1	TGCAGTGCTAGTGCGGTAGCGGGAGGGCCGGCCAAAGAGACCCAGTACTTC	CSASAVAGGPAKETQYF
TRBJ1-1	TRBD1	many	TRBV10-3	TGTGCCATCAGTGAGGGGACAGGGAGGACTGAAGCTTTCTTT	CAISEGTGRTEAFF